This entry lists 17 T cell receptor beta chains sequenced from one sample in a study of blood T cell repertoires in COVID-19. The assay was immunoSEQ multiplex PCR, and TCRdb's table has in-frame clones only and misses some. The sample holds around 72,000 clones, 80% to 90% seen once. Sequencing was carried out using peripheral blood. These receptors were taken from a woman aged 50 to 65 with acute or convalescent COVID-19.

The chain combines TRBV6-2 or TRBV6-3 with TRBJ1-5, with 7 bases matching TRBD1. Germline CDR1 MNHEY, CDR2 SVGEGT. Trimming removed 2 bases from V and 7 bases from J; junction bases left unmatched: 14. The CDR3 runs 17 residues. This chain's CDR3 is CASSYGAHRDRGQPQHF. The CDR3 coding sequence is TGTGCCAGCAGTTACGGGGCTCACCGGGACAGAGGACAGCCCCAGCATTTT.

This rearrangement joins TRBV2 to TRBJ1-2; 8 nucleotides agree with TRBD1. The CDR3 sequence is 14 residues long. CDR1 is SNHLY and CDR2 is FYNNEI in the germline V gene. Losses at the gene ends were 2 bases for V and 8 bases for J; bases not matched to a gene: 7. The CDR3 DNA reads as TGTGCCAGCAGTGAATATGCAGGGGGCCGGGGCTACACCTTC. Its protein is CASSEYAGGRGYTF.

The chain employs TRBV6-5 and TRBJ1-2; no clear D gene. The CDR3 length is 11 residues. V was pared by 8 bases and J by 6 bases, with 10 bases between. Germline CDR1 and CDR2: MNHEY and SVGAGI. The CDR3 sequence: CASGPRDGYTF. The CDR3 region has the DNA TGTGCCAGCGGTCCCCGGGATGGCTACACCTTC.

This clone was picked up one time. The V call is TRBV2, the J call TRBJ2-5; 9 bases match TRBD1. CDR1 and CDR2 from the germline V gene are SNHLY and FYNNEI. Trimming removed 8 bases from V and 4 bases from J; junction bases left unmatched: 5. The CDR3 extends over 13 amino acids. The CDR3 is CASGQGITETQYF. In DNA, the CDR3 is TGTGCCAGCGGACAGGGGATAACAGAGACCCAGTACTTC.

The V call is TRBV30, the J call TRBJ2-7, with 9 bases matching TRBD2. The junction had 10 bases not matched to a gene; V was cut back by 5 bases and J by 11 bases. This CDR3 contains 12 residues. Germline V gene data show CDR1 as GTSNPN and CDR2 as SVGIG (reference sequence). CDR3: CAWGSGGPAEYF. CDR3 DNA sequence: TGTGCCTGGGGTAGCGGGGGCCCCGCGGAGTACTTC. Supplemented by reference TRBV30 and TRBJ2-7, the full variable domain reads SQTIHQWPATLVQPVGSPLSLECTVEGTSNPNLYWYRQAAGRGLQLLFYSVGIGQISSEVPQNLSASRPQDRQFILSSKKLLLSDSGFYLCAWGSGGPAEYFGPGTRLTVT.

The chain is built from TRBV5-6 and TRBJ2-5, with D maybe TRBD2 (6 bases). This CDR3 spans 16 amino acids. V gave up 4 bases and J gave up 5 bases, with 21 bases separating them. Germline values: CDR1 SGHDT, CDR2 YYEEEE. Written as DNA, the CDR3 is TGTGCCAGCAGCCTCTGGAGGCGCGGGGTTAAGGAGACCCAGTACTTC. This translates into CASSLWRRGVKETQYF. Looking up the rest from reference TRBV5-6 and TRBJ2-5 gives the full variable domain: DAGVTQSPTHLIKTRGQQVTLRCSPKSGHDTVSWYQQALGQGPQFIFQYYEEEERQRGNFPDRFSGHQFPNYSSELNVNALLLGDSALYLCASSLWRRGVKETQYFGPGTRLLVL.

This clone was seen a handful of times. The CDR3 sequence: CASRVIAGGETQYF. The CDR3 nucleotides read TGTGCCAGTAGGGTTATAGCGGGAGGAGAGACCCAGTACTTC. The chain couples TRBV19 to TRBJ2-5; 10 bases line up with TRBD2. CDR3 length equals 14 residues. Trimming took 6 bases from V and 4 from J; bases not matched to a gene: 5. Germline CDR1 is LNHDA and CDR2 is SQIVND (reference sequence).

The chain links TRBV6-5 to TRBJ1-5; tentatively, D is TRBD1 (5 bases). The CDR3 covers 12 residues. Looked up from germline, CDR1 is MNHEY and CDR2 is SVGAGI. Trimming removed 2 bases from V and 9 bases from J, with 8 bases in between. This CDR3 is CASSYPGGPQHF. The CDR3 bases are TGTGCCAGCAGTTACCCCGGGGGGCCCCAGCATTTT.

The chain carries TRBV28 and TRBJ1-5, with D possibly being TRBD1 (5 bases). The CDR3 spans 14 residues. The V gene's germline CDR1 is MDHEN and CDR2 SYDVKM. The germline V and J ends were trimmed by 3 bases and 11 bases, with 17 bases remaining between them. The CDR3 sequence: CASSLGGSPSAQHF. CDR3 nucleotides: TGTGCCAGCAGTTTGGGGGGGTCTCCTTCGGCCCAGCATTTT.

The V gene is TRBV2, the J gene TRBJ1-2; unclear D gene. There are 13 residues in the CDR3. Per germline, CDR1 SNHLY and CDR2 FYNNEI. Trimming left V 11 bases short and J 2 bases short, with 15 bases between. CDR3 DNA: TGTGCCTCGTCAGGAGGGCGGAACTATGGCTACACCTTC. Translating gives CASSGGRNYGYTF.

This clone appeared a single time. In DNA, the CDR3 is TGTGCCAGCAGTGAAATGGAGACTAGCGGGGAACACAATGAGCAGTTCTTC. It codes for CASSEMETSGEHNEQFF. The V call is TRBV2, the J call TRBJ2-1; 11 nucleotides match TRBD2. The junction had 8 bases not matched to a gene; V was cut back by 2 bases and J by 5 bases. The CDR3 is 17 residues long. Looked up from germline, CDR1 is SNHLY and CDR2 is FYNNEI. The variable domain in full, completed from reference TRBV2 and TRBJ2-1, reads EPEVTQTPSHQVTQMGQEVILRCVPISNHLYFYWYRQILGQKVEFLVSFYNNEISEKSEIFDDQFSVERPDGSNFTLKIRSTKLEDSAMYFCASSEMETSGEHNEQFFGPGTRLTVL.

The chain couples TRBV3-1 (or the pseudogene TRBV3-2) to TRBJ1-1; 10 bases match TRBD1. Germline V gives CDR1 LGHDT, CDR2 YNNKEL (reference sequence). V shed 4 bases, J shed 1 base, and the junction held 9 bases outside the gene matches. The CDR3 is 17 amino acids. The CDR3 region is CASSLLGQGVGNTEAFF. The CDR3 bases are TGTGCCAGCAGCCTCCTCGGACAGGGGGTGGGGAACACTGAAGCTTTCTTT.

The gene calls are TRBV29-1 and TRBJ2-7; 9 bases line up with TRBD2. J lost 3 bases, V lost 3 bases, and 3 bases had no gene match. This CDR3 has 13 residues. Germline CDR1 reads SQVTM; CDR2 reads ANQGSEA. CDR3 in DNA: TGCAGCGTTGAGGGACTAGCAGGCTACGAGCAGTACTTC. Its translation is CSVEGLAGYEQYF.

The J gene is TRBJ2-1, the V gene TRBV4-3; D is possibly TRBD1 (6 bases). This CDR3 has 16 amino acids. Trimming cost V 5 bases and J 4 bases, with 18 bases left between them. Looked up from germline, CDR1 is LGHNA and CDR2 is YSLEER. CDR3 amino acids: CASSATGRTDYNEQFF. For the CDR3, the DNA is TGCGCCAGCAGCGCTACAGGGCGTACGGATTACAATGAGCAGTTCTTC.

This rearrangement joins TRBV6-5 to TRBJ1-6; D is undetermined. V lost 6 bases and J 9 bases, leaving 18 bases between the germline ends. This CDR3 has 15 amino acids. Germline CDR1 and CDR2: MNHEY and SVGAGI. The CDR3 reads CASSPWQNVASPLHF. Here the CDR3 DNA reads TGTGCCAGCAGCCCCTGGCAGAACGTTGCTTCACCCCTCCACTTT.

In DNA, the CDR3 is TGTGCCAGCAGCGTAGGAAGGGAGACTTTCGACGAGCAGTTCTTC. Its protein product is CASSVGRETFDEQFF. The chain is built from TRBV9 and TRBJ2-1, with D perhaps matching TRBD2 (5 bases). The CDR3 runs 15 residues. V was trimmed by 0 bases and J by 10 bases, leaving 17 bases between them. Germline CDR1 and CDR2: SGDLS and YYNGEE.

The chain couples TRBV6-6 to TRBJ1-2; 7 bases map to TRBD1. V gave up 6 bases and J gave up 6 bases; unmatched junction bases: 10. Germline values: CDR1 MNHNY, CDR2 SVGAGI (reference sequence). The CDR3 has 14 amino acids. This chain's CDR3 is CASSPPGGRDGYTF. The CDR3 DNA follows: TGTGCCAGCAGCCCGCCAGGGGGAAGAGATGGCTACACCTTC.